The entry that follows covers one T cell receptor beta chain sequence. This table comes from immunoSEQ multiplex PCR, and its TCRdb copy is limited to in-frame clones, with some not included. The sample has 70,000 to 90,000 clones, roughly 84% seen once. The source of the sample is a study of T cell responses to AZD1222 COVID-19 vaccine. V shed 2 bases and J shed 4 bases, with 14 bases lying between them. In germline, CDR1 is MNHEY, CDR2 SVGAGI. CDR3 length equals 15 residues. The sequencing here drew on peripheral blood, taken 28 days after the second AZD1222 dose. The source of this sequence is an adult who received the AZD1222 COVID-19 vaccine. V and J are TRBV6-5 and TRBJ1-2; D may be TRBD1 (5 bases). The CDR3 spells CASSYEAGRGYGYTF. The CDR3 bases are TGTGCCAGCAGTTACGAAGCAGGGAGGGGCTATGGCTACACCTTC.